The subject of this entry is one TCR beta chain. What it binds is not known. The data were taken from a study of cytomegalovirus exposure and HLA in healthy donors. The study, taken as a whole, reports: Most TCRs appeared rarely, but some public TCRs recurred in many donors. Reportedly, TCR beta sequences accurately predicted HLA-A and HLA-B alleles in most subjects. Later, an analysis found that common viral pathogens appeared to be linked with several of the most significant clusters.

PCR used 60 Vbeta primers and 13 Jbeta primers. Sequenced by immunoSEQ multiplex PCR; TCRdb stores in-frame clones only, minus some. The repertoire consists of roughly 100,000 clones, with 60% to 70% occurring once and the leading ten covering 3% to 4%. Looked up from germline, CDR1 is SGHRS and CDR2 is YFSETQ. This CDR3 is 17 amino acids long. J gave up 2 bases and V 3 bases, and 10 bases lay outside the gene matches. The genes are TRBV5-1 and TRBJ2-5, with 10 bases that match TRBD2. This clonotype was obtained from a woman aged 45-65 years in good health and CMV-seronegative. Material for sequencing was PBMCs. As DNA, the CDR3 is TGCGCCAGCAGCTACTCCCTAGCGGGGGAACTACAAGAGACCCAGTACTTC. Protein product: CASSYSLAGELQETQYF.